These 32 T cell receptor beta chains were sequenced from one sample in a study of T cell changes during pregnancy in multiple sclerosis. TCRdb's table, derived via immunoSEQ multiplex PCR, lists solely in-frame clones and lacks some. The repertoire holds more than 45,000 clones, with roughly 90% as singletons. The starting material was CD4+ T cells from peripheral blood mononuclear cells, obtained after pregnancy. Source of these receptors: a female donor with multiple sclerosis, enrolled in a pregnancy study.

The chain uses TRBV20-1 and TRBJ2-1; D is undetermined. In germline, CDR1 is DFQATT, CDR2 SNEGSKA (reference sequence). Between the trimmed V and J ends, which lost 3 bases and 6 bases, there was a span of 6 bases. There are 11 residues in the CDR3. CDR3 sequence: CSASFSNEQFF. CDR3 in DNA: TGCAGTGCTAGTTTTAGCAATGAGCAGTTCTTC.

The J gene is TRBJ1-4, the V gene TRBV9; D call uncertain. Deletions cut 4 bases from V and 8 bases from J, with 12 bases between. CDR1 SGDLS and CDR2 YYNGEE come from the germline V gene. The CDR3 is 13 amino acids. DNA of the CDR3: TGTGCCAGCAGCCTAACCCCGGGGGAAAAACTGTTTTTT. It codes for CASSLTPGEKLFF.

This sequence joins TRBV7-9 and TRBJ2-7, with D perhaps matching TRBD2 (6 bases). Germline V CDR1 and CDR2: SEHNR, FQNEAQ (reference sequence). The length of the CDR3 is 14 residues. Trimming stripped 5 bases from V and 0 bases from J, with 11 bases between. Here the CDR3 reads CASSPSASSYEQYF. For the CDR3, the DNA is TGTGCCAGCAGCCCTAGCGCGAGCTCCTACGAGCAGTACTTC.

The chain is built from TRBV27 and TRBJ2-1, with 7 bases aligning to TRBD2. The junction had 4 bases not matched to a gene; V was cut back by 4 bases and J by 1 base. This CDR3 spans 15 amino acids. Germline CDR1 is MNHEY and CDR2 is SMNVEV (reference sequence). CDR3 residues: CASSSPGLSYNEQFF. The CDR3 DNA reads as TGTGCCAGCAGTTCTCCGGGACTATCCTACAATGAGCAGTTCTTC.

This chain links TRBV28 with TRBJ2-7; 10 nucleotides line up with TRBD2. The V gene's germline CDR1 is MDHEN and CDR2 SYDVKM. V lost 5 bases to trimming and J lost 0 bases; unmatched junction nucleotides: 7. The CDR3 consists of 16 residues. CDR3 bases: TGTGCCAGCAGTCTCCGGACTAGCGGTAGCTCCTACGAGCAGTACTTC. Protein sequence: CASSLRTSGSSYEQYF.

The rearrangement links TRBV30 to TRBJ1-4; TRBD1 is a possible D gene (6 bases). Germline CDR1 is GTSNPN and CDR2 is SVGIG (reference sequence). The V gene lost 2 bases and the J gene lost 5 bases, with 15 bases spanning the gap. CDR3 length equals 15 residues. The CDR3, as DNA: TGTGCCTGGAGTTTTTCTTCACAGGGAAATGAAAAACTGTTTTTT. It encodes CAWSFSSQGNEKLFF.

The V gene is TRBV7-3, the J gene TRBJ1-1; D gene ambiguous. V gave up 2 bases and J gave up 2 bases, with 9 bases separating them. The CDR3 is made up of 14 amino acids. CDR1 and CDR2 (germline): SGHTA, FQGTGA. CDR3 protein: CASSLEGSNTEAFF. CDR3 in DNA: TGTGCCAGCAGCTTAGAGGGATCAAACACTGAAGCTTTCTTT.

The chain combines TRBV11-2 with TRBJ2-7, with D possibly being TRBD2 (5 bases). Germline CDR1 reads SGHAT; CDR2 reads FQNNGV. V was cut by 4 bases and J by 7 bases, with 17 bases left in between. This CDR3 is built from 14 residues. CDR3: CASSSQTGISEQYF. The CDR3 DNA reads as TGTGCCAGCAGCTCACAAACCGGGATAAGTGAGCAGTACTTC.

This clone was observed a single time. J is TRBJ2-5 and V is TRBV29-1, with TRBD1 as a possible D gene (6 bases). From germline, CDR1 is SQVTM and CDR2 ANQGSEA. Between the trimmed V and J ends, which lost 5 bases and 5 bases, there was a span of 15 bases. The CDR3 consists of 13 residues. CDR3 coding DNA: TGCAGCGTTAAACCCAGGGGCGGCGAGACCCAGTACTTC. The encoded protein is CSVKPRGGETQYF.

The V call is TRBV18, the J call TRBJ1-2; D might be TRBD1 (6 bases). Germline loops: CDR1 KGHSH, CDR2 LQKENI. CDR3 length: 16 amino acids. Trimming removed 3 bases from V and 3 bases from J, with 17 bases in between. CDR3 protein: CASSPLTGRVDYGYTF. CDR3 DNA sequence: TGTGCCAGCTCACCGTTAACAGGGAGGGTCGACTATGGCTACACCTTC.

Only one count was recorded for this clone. The chain is built from TRBV18 and TRBJ2-7; the D gene is possibly TRBD2 (6 bases). This CDR3 is 18 amino acids long. CDR1 KGHSH and CDR2 LQKENI come from the germline V gene. Trimming removed 6 bases at V and 0 bases at J, with 24 bases between. DNA for the CDR3: TGTGCCAGCTCCCCGATAGTAGCGGCCGACATTAGCTCCTACGAGCAGTACTTC. This gives the protein CASSPIVAADISSYEQYF.

The CDR3 is CASSEQGRGPQHF. The CDR3 coding sequence is TGTGCCAGCAGTGAACAGGGGCGTGGGCCCCAGCATTTT. The chain is built from TRBV27 and TRBJ1-5; 7 bases map to TRBD1. Per germline, CDR1 MNHEY and CDR2 SMNVEV (reference sequence). This CDR3 has 13 amino acids. Losses at the gene ends were 5 bases for V and 9 bases for J; bases not matched to a gene: 7.

The sample holds one count of this clone. This sequence joins TRBV9 and TRBJ1-4, with a weak D call TRBD1 (6 bases). Per germline, CDR1 SGDLS and CDR2 YYNGEE. The CDR3 covers 18 residues. V shed 0 bases and J shed 0 bases, with 15 bases lying between them. CDR3 protein: CASSVGYKGHSTNEKLFF. Written as DNA, the CDR3 is TGTGCCAGCAGCGTAGGCTATAAGGGACACTCAACTAATGAAAAACTGTTTTTT. Together with reference TRBV9 and TRBJ1-4, the CDR3 gives the full variable domain: DSGVTQTPKHLITATGQRVTLRCSPRSGDLSVYWYQQSLDQGLQFLIQYYNGEERAKGNILERFSAQQFPDLHSELNLSSLELGDSALYFCASSVGYKGHSTNEKLFFGSGTQLSVL.

The chain employs TRBV5-8 and TRBJ1-1; 7 bases align to TRBD1. Trimming took 3 bases from V and 0 from J; bases not matched to a gene: 5. CDR3 length equals 15 residues. CDR1 SGHTS and CDR2 YDEGEE come from the germline V gene. The CDR3 DNA sequence: TGTGCCAGCAGCTCCGGGACAGCGATGAACACTGAAGCTTTCTTT. Amino acids: CASSSGTAMNTEAFF.

The chain uses TRBV28 and TRBJ1-4; TRBD1 aligns across 7 bases. The V segment lost 3 bases and the J segment 10 bases; nucleotides outside the gene matches: 5. CDR1 and CDR2 from the germline V gene are MDHEN and SYDVKM. The CDR3 length is 13 residues. The DNA for the CDR3 is TGTGCCAGCAGTTTCGGGGACAGAAGAAAACTGTTTTTT. Its protein is CASSFGDRRKLFF.

V is TRBV27 and J is TRBJ1-2; D perhaps matches TRBD1 (6 bases). V lost 3 bases and J lost 2, with 10 bases in between. The CDR3 is made up of 14 amino acids. Germline CDR1 MNHEY, CDR2 SMNVEV (reference sequence). The CDR3 DNA reads as TGTGCCAGCAGTTTGAGGGGGGGGAACTATGGCTACACCTTC. This codes for CASSLRGGNYGYTF.

The V gene is TRBV5-1, the J gene TRBJ2-1; D may be TRBD1 (6 bases). The CDR3 is 17 amino acids. V shed 3 bases and J shed 0 bases, with 16 bases lying between them. The germline V gene encodes CDR1 SGHRS and CDR2 YFSETQ. CDR3 in amino acids: CASSSSTGFSSYNEQFF. The CDR3 DNA sequence: TGCGCCAGCAGCTCTTCAACAGGGTTTAGCTCCTACAATGAGCAGTTCTTC.

The chain combines TRBV29-1 with TRBJ1-1, with D perhaps matching TRBD1 (5 bases). The germline CDR1 and CDR2 sequences are SQVTM and ANQGSEA. The CDR3 totals 13 residues. V lost 8 bases and J 4 bases, leaving 17 bases between the germline ends. CDR3 DNA: TGCAGCCCCTCAAGGGCAGGGCCCACTGAAGCTTTCTTT. Amino acid sequence: CSPSRAGPTEAFF.

The chain combines TRBV10-2 with TRBJ1-5; D is ambiguous. In germline, CDR1 is WSHSY, CDR2 SAAADI. The CDR3 is 14 residues long. Between the trimmed V and J ends, which lost 2 bases and 2 bases, there was a span of 7 bases. CDR3 bases: TGCGCCAGCAGTGAGCTCGGGGGCAATCAGCCCCAGCATTTT. This encodes CASSELGGNQPQHF.

The chain has TRBV29-1 and TRBJ2-5; 12 positions agree with TRBD2. The V gene's germline CDR1 is SQVTM and CDR2 ANQGSEA. V was pared by 6 bases and J by 5 bases, with 16 bases of the junction left unmatched. The CDR3 is made up of 17 amino acids. The chain's CDR3 is CSVAFILAGGPGETQYF. Here the CDR3 DNA reads TGCAGCGTCGCCTTTATTCTAGCGGGAGGGCCGGGTGAGACCCAGTACTTC.

The chain is built from TRBV19 and TRBJ2-5; 12 nucleotides line up with TRBD2. The CDR3 extends over 14 amino acids. The V and J ends lost 6 bases and 7 bases, in that order; junction bases with no gene match: 6. Germline V gene lookup returns CDR1 LNHDA and CDR2 SQIVND (reference sequence). The CDR3 loop is CASRTSGSVATQYF. The CDR3 DNA reads as TGTGCCAGTAGGACTAGCGGGAGCGTGGCGACCCAGTACTTC.

This chain connects TRBV4-1 to TRBJ2-3, with 8 bases aligning to TRBD2. The CDR3 has 17 amino acids. With 4 bases clipped from V and 6 bases from J, the junction kept 15 bases outside the gene matches. Germline V gene sequence: CDR1 MGHRA, CDR2 YSYEKL. CDR3 in amino acids: CASSPGGLGLAADTQYF. The CDR3 DNA reads as TGCGCCAGCAGCCCGGGGGGTTTAGGACTAGCTGCCGATACGCAGTATTTT.

The chain joins TRBV5-4 to TRBJ2-7; 11 nucleotides line up with TRBD1. The V gene end was trimmed by 4 bases and the J gene end by 6 bases; junction bases not matched to a gene: 9. The CDR3 runs 15 residues. Germline V CDR1 and CDR2: SGHNT, YYREEE (reference sequence). Here the CDR3 reads CASSIVGQGAGEQYF. CDR3 DNA sequence: TGTGCCAGCAGCATCGTAGGACAGGGGGCGGGCGAGCAGTACTTC. Variable domain in full (rest from reference TRBV5-4 and TRBJ2-7): ETGVTQSPTHLIKTRGQQVTLRCSSQSGHNTVSWYQQALGQGPQFIFQYYREEENGRGNFPPRFSGLQFPNYSSELNVNALELDDSALYLCASSIVGQGAGEQYFGPGTRLTVT.

The chain combines TRBV4-1 with TRBJ2-1, with TRBD2 matching over 8 bases. J lost 10 bases, V lost 1 base, and 12 bases had no gene match. In germline, CDR1 is MGHRA, CDR2 YSYEKL. The CDR3 contains 16 residues. CDR3 nucleotides: TGCGCCAGCAGCCAAGCGACGGGACTAGGGCTCTTGGAGCAGTTCTTC. It specifies CASSQATGLGLLEQFF.

This clone was detected only once. The gene calls are TRBV6-6 and TRBJ2-3; a weak D match, TRBD2 (6 bases). The CDR3 is 14 amino acids. The germline V gene encodes CDR1 MNHNY and CDR2 SVGAGI (reference sequence). V was trimmed by 8 bases and J by 1 base, leaving 13 bases between them. For the CDR3, the DNA is TGTGCCAGCCGACTAGGGTCGGGCACAGATACGCAGTATTTT. It translates to CASRLGSGTDTQYF.

This clone has a single count. Here the CDR3 reads CASRPGSRVSDGYTF. The CDR3 DNA is TGCGCCAGCAGGCCTGGGTCGCGGGTTTCAGACGGCTACACCTTC. The chain combines TRBV5-1 with TRBJ1-2; D remains unclear. V was pared by 5 bases and J by 8 bases, with 22 bases between. Germline CDR1 is SGHRS and CDR2 is YFSETQ. This CDR3 has 15 residues.

For the CDR3, the DNA is TGTGCCAGCAGCACCTGGACAGGGGGCCGTGAAGCTTTCTTT. This encodes CASSTWTGGREAFF. This chain connects TRBV13 to TRBJ1-1, with 11 bases fitting TRBD1. After removal of 5 bases from V and 7 bases from J, the junction contained 6 bases not matched to a gene. CDR1 PRHDT and CDR2 FYEKMQ come from the germline V gene (reference sequence). The CDR3 has 14 amino acids.

The chain employs TRBV5-8 and TRBJ2-5; a weak D match, TRBD2 (5 bases). This CDR3 has 18 amino acids. Per germline, CDR1 SGHTS and CDR2 YDEGEE. Trimming removed 2 bases from V and 6 bases from J, with 26 bases in between. CDR3 bases: TGTGCCAGCAGCTTCGGTAGCCGGGATTGGCCGATTAAAAAGACCCAGTACTTC. Protein sequence: CASSFGSRDWPIKKTQYF.

This clone was seen just once. The CDR3 is CSVELGATDTQYF. Written as DNA, the CDR3 is TGCAGCGTTGAACTGGGGGCCACAGATACGCAGTATTTT. The chain employs TRBV29-1 and TRBJ2-3; possibly TRBD1 for D (6 bases). CDR1 and CDR2 (germline): SQVTM, ANQGSEA. Deletions cut 2 bases from V and 2 bases from J, with 8 bases between. The CDR3 has 13 amino acids.

The chain couples TRBV4-2 to TRBJ2-2, with TRBD2 identical over 13 bases. The V gene end was trimmed by 6 bases and the J gene end by 4 bases; junction bases not matched to a gene: 5. This CDR3 is 16 amino acids long. Per germline, CDR1 LGHNA and CDR2 YNFKEQ. CDR3 region: CASRLTSGRLTGELFF. The CDR3 DNA follows: TGTGCCAGCAGACTGACTAGCGGGAGGCTCACCGGGGAGCTGTTTTTT.

The genes are TRBV7-9 and TRBJ1-1; no clear D. The CDR3 runs 14 residues. Trimming pared 3 bases from V and 1 base from J, leaving 9 bases between. Germline CDR1 is SEHNR and CDR2 is FQNEAQ (reference sequence). The CDR3 bases are TGTGCCAGCAGCTTTTTTAGCGGGAACACTGAAGCTTTCTTT. This gives the protein CASSFFSGNTEAFF.

Only one count was recorded for this clone. The chain links TRBV5-1 to TRBJ2-5; TRBD2 aligns across 9 bases. The germline V gene encodes CDR1 SGHRS and CDR2 YFSETQ. The J segment lost 1 base and the V segment lost 2 bases, leaving 3 bases of the junction unmatched. The CDR3 loop spans 15 amino acids. CDR3 residues: CASSLYSGSQETQYF. CDR3 DNA: TGCGCCAGCAGCTTATATAGCGGGAGCCAAGAGACCCAGTACTTC.